Presented here are 22 T cell receptor beta chains from one specimen sequenced in a study of cytomegalovirus exposure and HLA in healthy donors. The PCR ran on 60 Vbeta and 13 Jbeta primers. Produced via immunoSEQ multiplex PCR; TCRdb's table is partial and in-frame only. The repertoire has around 99,000 clones, more than 70% of them found once; the top ten carry 6.5% to 8.5%. Sequencing used PBMCs. Receptor source: a young man in good health and CMV-seronegative.

V usage is TRBV2 and J usage is TRBJ2-7, with D possibly being TRBD2 (6 bases). Trimming took 8 bases from V and 1 from J, leaving 12 bases between them. Per germline, CDR1 SNHLY and CDR2 FYNNEI. The CDR3 has 13 residues. The chain's CDR3 is CASVSAGSYEQYF. CDR3 DNA sequence: TGTGCCAGCGTCTCTGCGGGGTCCTACGAGCAGTACTTC.

The rearrangement uses TRBV7-9 and TRBJ2-1; D not resolved. The CDR3 extends over 15 amino acids. Germline V CDR1 and CDR2: SEHNR, FQNEAQ (reference sequence). Trimming cost V 4 bases and J 0 bases, with 10 bases left between them. The CDR3 sequence: CASSSSLSSYNEQFF. Written as DNA, the CDR3 is TGTGCCAGCAGCTCATCGCTAAGCTCCTACAATGAGCAGTTCTTC. The full variable domain, rest sourced from reference TRBV7-9 and TRBJ2-1, is DTGVSQNPRHKITKRGQNVTFRCDPISEHNRLYWYRQTLGQGPEFLTYFQNEAQLEKSRLLSDRFSAERPKGSFSTLEIQRTEQGDSAMYLCASSSSLSSYNEQFFGPGTRLTVL.

This clone was counted a few times. The chain combines TRBV15 with TRBJ2-5, with 9 bases identical to TRBD1. CDR3 length: 13 amino acids. The ends lost 5 bases at V and 4 bases at J; junction bases unmatched: 2. Germline V gene lookup returns CDR1 LNHNV and CDR2 YYDKDF (reference sequence). In nucleotides, the CDR3 is TGTGCCACCAGCCGGGACAGGGTAGAGACCCAGTACTTC. Its translation is CATSRDRVETQYF.

This chain joins TRBV29-1 and TRBJ2-3; perhaps TRBD2 as D (6 bases). Germline V gene sequence: CDR1 SQVTM, CDR2 ANQGSEA. V dropped 8 bases and J dropped 8 bases, with 20 bases sitting between them. The CDR3 spans 13 residues. The CDR3: CSLGTPPEGTQYF. The CDR3 coding sequence is TGCAGCCTGGGGACTCCCCCTGAAGGTACGCAGTATTTT.

The rearrangement links TRBV27 to TRBJ2-5, with TRBD2 matching over 10 bases. J was trimmed by 2 bases and V by 4 bases; bases with no gene match: 10. The germline V gene encodes CDR1 MNHEY and CDR2 SMNVEV (reference sequence). This CDR3 has 17 amino acids. The CDR3 bases are TGTGCCAGCAGTTCGATAGCGGGAGGCGGGGCACAAGAGACCCAGTACTTC. Protein: CASSSIAGGGAQETQYF.

This clone appeared many times. The CDR3 DNA reads TGTGCCAGCAGGCAGGGGTTTGGCACTGAAGCTTTCTTT. This gives the protein CASRQGFGTEAFF. The J gene is TRBJ1-1, the V gene TRBV6-6, with D possibly being TRBD1 (6 bases). Between the trimmed V and J ends, which lost 6 bases and 4 bases, there was a span of 12 bases. The CDR3 spans 13 residues. Germline lookup yields CDR1 MNHNY and CDR2 SVGAGI (reference sequence).

The CDR3 DNA follows: TGCAGCGTTGAAGATATTCCGAGGCGACAGGCCCCCTACGAGCAGTACTTC. This translates into CSVEDIPRRQAPYEQYF. This chain uses TRBV29-1 with TRBJ2-7, with a possible D match to TRBD1 (6 bases). The CDR3 totals 17 residues. The germline V and J ends were trimmed by 0 bases and 2 bases, with 20 bases remaining between them. The germline CDR1 and CDR2 sequences are SQVTM and ANQGSEA.

J is TRBJ2-2 and V is TRBV18; 9 bases map to TRBD1. The V segment lost 3 bases and the J segment 6 bases; nucleotides outside the gene matches: 5. The V gene's germline CDR1 is KGHSH and CDR2 LQKENI. The CDR3 is made up of 15 amino acids. CDR3 residues: CASSPGTGKAGELFF. The CDR3 nucleotides read TGTGCCAGCTCACCCGGGACAGGGAAGGCCGGGGAGCTGTTTTTT.

This chain connects TRBV30 to TRBJ1-5; D gene ambiguous. This CDR3 comprises 13 residues. V was cut by 4 bases and J by 3 bases, with 10 bases left in between. In germline, CDR1 is GTSNPN, CDR2 SVGIG (reference sequence). The CDR3 protein is CAWNGGLNQPQHF. The CDR3 coding sequence is TGTGCCTGGAATGGAGGGCTCAATCAGCCCCAGCATTTT.

The CDR3 protein is CASSLAGAGYEQYF. CDR3 DNA: TGTGCCAGCAGCTTAGCAGGAGCTGGCTACGAGCAGTACTTC. V gene TRBV7-9 combines with J gene TRBJ2-7, with D uncertain. The germline gives CDR1 SEHNR, CDR2 FQNEAQ (reference sequence). Trimming stripped 0 bases from V and 3 bases from J, with 9 bases between. The CDR3 is 14 amino acids.

Details on this clone: An end of the junction does not agree with germline; a read error may underlie this. The genes are TRBV29-1 and TRBJ1-3; D unresolved. The germline V gene encodes CDR1 SQVTM and CDR2 ANQGSEA. The CDR3 has 15 residues. The CDR3 reads CSAEPSSGPGNTIYF. CDR3 sequence (DNA): TGCAGCGCTGAACCTTCTTCTGGGCCTGGAAACACCATATATTTT.

This rearrangement joins TRBV7-3 to TRBJ2-7; possibly TRBD2 for D (6 bases). CDR1 SGHTA and CDR2 FQGTGA come from the germline V gene. The CDR3 has 14 residues. Trimming left V 4 bases short and J 7 bases short, with 17 bases between. CDR3 nucleotides: TGTGCCAGCAGCTCCTCCGGCGGGGTAGGGGAGCAGTACTTC. It encodes CASSSSGGVGEQYF.

The chain has TRBV10-3 and TRBJ1-4; 9 bases align to TRBD1. The CDR3 spans 14 residues. The V segment lost 3 bases and the J segment 8 bases; nucleotides outside the gene matches: 4. Germline V gives CDR1 ENHRY, CDR2 SYGVKD. CDR3 loop: CAISDGQGREKLFF. Written as DNA, the CDR3 is TGTGCCATCAGTGACGGACAGGGGCGGGAAAAACTGTTTTTT.

The chain has TRBV7-9 and TRBJ2-2; 7 bases are shared with TRBD1. With 5 bases clipped from V and 6 bases from J, the junction kept 15 bases outside the gene matches. The CDR3 is made up of 17 amino acids. CDR1 SEHNR and CDR2 FQNEAQ come from the germline V gene (reference sequence). Here the CDR3 DNA reads TGTGCCAGCAGCCCGACAGGGTTACGGAACTTCCCCGGGGAGCTGTTTTTT. Its protein product is CASSPTGLRNFPGELFF. Variable domain in full (rest from reference TRBV7-9 and TRBJ2-2): DTGVSQNPRHKITKRGQNVTFRCDPISEHNRLYWYRQTLGQGPEFLTYFQNEAQLEKSRLLSDRFSAERPKGSFSTLEIQRTEQGDSAMYLCASSPTGLRNFPGELFFGEGSRLTVL.

The genes are TRBV4-1 and TRBJ2-7, with 10 bases identical to TRBD2. CDR3 length: 16 amino acids. The trim removed 0 bases at V and 2 bases at J, leaving 4 bases unmatched. Germline values: CDR1 MGHRA, CDR2 YSYEKL. CDR3 region: CASSQEGGTSAYEQYF. The DNA for the CDR3 is TGCGCCAGCAGCCAAGAAGGGGGGACTAGCGCCTACGAGCAGTACTTC.

The chain links TRBV14 to TRBJ2-2, with 10 bases identical to TRBD2. The CDR3 extends over 15 amino acids. Germline CDR1 SGHDN, CDR2 FVKESK. The trim removed 6 bases at V and 1 base at J, leaving 2 bases unmatched. The CDR3 reads CASSRLAGNTGELFF. The DNA for the CDR3 is TGTGCCAGCAGTCGACTAGCGGGGAACACCGGGGAGCTGTTTTTT. The entire variable domain, with the rest obtained from reference TRBV14 and TRBJ2-2, is as follows: EAGVTQFPSHSVIEKGQTVTLRCDPISGHDNLYWYRRVMGKEIKFLLHFVKESKQDESGMPNNRFLAERTGGTYSTLKVQPAELEDSGVYFCASSRLAGNTGELFFGEGSRLTVL.

This chain links TRBV9 with TRBJ2-7; D is possibly TRBD1 (6 bases). The germline V and J ends were trimmed by 3 bases and 5 bases, with 15 bases remaining between them. The CDR3 consists of 14 residues. Looked up from germline, CDR1 is SGDLS and CDR2 is YYNGEE. In DNA, the CDR3 is TGTGCCAGCAGCGCAAGAGCCAGGGGCCACGAGCAGTACTTC. This gives the protein CASSARARGHEQYF.

This clone was seen a single time. This rearrangement joins TRBV2 to TRBJ2-5; D is unclear. Germline CDR1 is SNHLY and CDR2 is FYNNEI. This CDR3 region has 13 residues. With 9 bases removed from V and 1 base from J, the gap between germline ends came to 12 bases. Written as DNA, the CDR3 is TGTGCCAGGTCGACACCGAGCCAAGAGACCCAGTACTTC. Amino acids: CARSTPSQETQYF.

This clone was counted between two and nine times. This chain connects TRBV7-8 to TRBJ2-3, with a possible D match to TRBD2 (7 bases). The germline V and J ends were trimmed by 8 bases and 0 bases, with 15 bases remaining between them. Germline CDR1 SGHVS, CDR2 FQNEAQ. The CDR3 covers 15 residues. CDR3 coding DNA: TGTGCCAGCGGGTGGGGGGGGACAAGCACAGATACGCAGTATTTT. It specifies CASGWGGTSTDTQYF.

The rearrangement links TRBV5-1 to TRBJ2-7; D gene uncertain. V was pared by 3 bases and J by 1 base, with 11 bases between. From germline, CDR1 is SGHRS and CDR2 YFSETQ. CDR3 length: 14 amino acids. Written as DNA, the CDR3 is TGCGCCAGCAGCTCTAATGACATATCCTACGAGCAGTACTTC. This codes for CASSSNDISYEQYF.

J is TRBJ2-7 and V is TRBV7-9; TRBD1 might be the D (5 bases). Trimming shortened V by 7 bases and J by 4 bases, and 23 bases separated the two germline ends. Germline CDR1 SEHNR, CDR2 FQNEAQ (reference sequence). The CDR3 extends over 16 amino acids. The CDR3: CASTQYDLGVTYEQYF. In DNA form, the CDR3 reads TGTGCCAGCACCCAATACGACCTAGGGGTGACTTACGAGCAGTACTTC.

The chain couples TRBV2 to TRBJ2-7; D is undetermined. The CDR3 spans 11 residues. Germline loops: CDR1 SNHLY, CDR2 FYNNEI. V shed 6 bases and J shed 5 bases, with 8 bases lying between them. The CDR3: CASRTGDEQYF. CDR3 coding DNA: TGTGCCAGCAGAACTGGAGACGAGCAGTACTTC.